Listed below are T cell receptor beta chains from one sample, sequenced in a study of T cell changes during pregnancy in multiple sclerosis. The data were produced by immunoSEQ multiplex PCR, yet TCRdb's version contains in-frame clones alone and is incomplete. The table includes 75,000 to 90,000 clones, around 90% detected once. Sequences were derived from CD4+ T cells from peripheral blood mononuclear cells, sampled before pregnancy. These receptors were taken from a female donor with multiple sclerosis, enrolled in a pregnancy study. The CDR3 runs from the conserved cysteine through the conserved F or W. D genes are given only for firm matches. Clone size is stated in some rows and not others, as once, few, many or a class when expanded.

TRBJ1-2,TRBV5-6,14,NA,TRBD1,TGTGCCAGCAGCTTGGCGGGGACAGGGTATGGCTACACCTTC,CASSLAGTGYGYTF
TRBJ1-5,TRBV19,17,NA,NA,TGTGCCAGTGGTGTTCTATTTGAGACAGGTAGCAATCAGCCCCAGCATTTT,CASGVLFETGSNQPQHF
TRBJ2-5,TRBV7-3,13,NA,TRBD1,TGTGCCAGCAGCCGGGGACAGCAAGAGACCCAGTACTTC,CASSRGQQETQYF
TRBJ1-2,TRBV7-2,11,NA,NA,TGTGCCAGCAGCTTAGATCTCGGCTACACCTTC,CASSLDLGYTF
TRBJ2-7,TRBV9,15,once,TRBD2,TGTGCCAGCAGCGTAGATCCCCTAGCGGAGTACGAGCAGTACTTC,CASSVDPLAEYEQYF
TRBJ2-3,TRBV18,17,NA,NA,TGTGCCAGCTCACTATCCGGGATTGCGGCTAGCACAGATACGCAGTATTTT,CASSLSGIAASTDTQYF
TRBJ2-2,TRBV2,15,NA,NA,TGTGCCAGCAGGCGGCCGGGGTGGGACACCGGGGAGCTGTTTTTT,CASRRPGWDTGELFF
TRBJ1-4,TRBV5-1,14,NA,TRBD1,TGCGCCAGCTCATTGGACAGGGGGCATGAAAAACTGTTTTTT,CASSLDRGHEKLFF
TRBJ2-6,TRBV9,19,once,TRBD1,TGTGCCAGCAGCGTAGCGGCGGGACAGGGGGAAACTGGGGCCAACGTCCTGACTTTC,CASSVAAGQGETGANVLTF
TRBJ2-5,TRBV7-6,14,NA,NA,TGTGCCAGCAGCTCACCAGGGGGGACGAAGACCCAGTACTTC,CASSSPGGTKTQYF
TRBJ1-2,TRBV6-1,14,NA,TRBD1,TGTGCCAGCAGTGAATTGGGGACAGGGCAAGGCTACACCTTC,CASSELGTGQGYTF
TRBJ1-2,TRBV2,14,NA,NA,TGTGCCAGCAGCCGCGCGGGGACCAACTATGGCTACACCTTC,CASSRAGTNYGYTF
TRBJ1-5,TRBV6-1,15,NA,NA,TGTGCCAGCATTGTTACAGCATATAGCAATCAGCCCCAGCATTTT,CASIVTAYSNQPQHF
TRBJ2-1,TRBV5-4,14,NA,NA,TGTGCCAGCAGCCGACAAAGGTCCTACAATGAGCAGTTCTTC,CASSRQRSYNEQFF
TRBJ2-7,TRBV7-7,14,NA,TRBD1,TGTGCCAGCAGCTTTGGAGGGGACAGGGGGCAGCAGTACTTC,CASSFGGDRGQQYF
TRBJ2-3,TRBV4-2,13,NA,NA,TGTGCCAGCAGCCAAGGGCCCACAGATACGCAGTATTTT,CASSQGPTDTQYF
TRBJ2-5,TRBV5-1,15,NA,NA,TGCGCCAGCAGCTTGGGACAGGCCCCCGGGGAGACCCAGTACTTC,CASSLGQAPGETQYF
TRBJ1-5,TRBV14,16,NA,NA,TGTGCCAGCAGCCAGGAGGCGGGCGGACGCAATCAGCCCCAGCATTTT,CASSQEAGGRNQPQHF
TRBJ2-1,TRBV10-3,18,NA,TRBD2,TGTGCCATCAGTGGGTTTAGCGGGGGGGGGAGCTCCTACAATGAGCAGTTCTTC,CAISGFSGGGSSYNEQFF
TRBJ1-2,TRBV7-9,13,NA,NA,TGTGCCAGCAGCTTAGTGACCGCGGCTGAACACACCTTC,CASSLVTAAEHTF
TRBJ1-5,TRBV6-5,14,once,TRBD1,TGTGCCAGTCCGACAGGGACGCTAAATCAGCCCCAGCATTTT,CASPTGTLNQPQHF
TRBJ1-5,TRBV28,13,NA,NA,TGTGCCAGCAACGAAACAGGGAATCAGCCCCAGCATTTT,CASNETGNQPQHF
TRBJ1-5,TRBV7-9,15,NA,TRBD1,TGTGCCAGCAGCTCGGGACAGGGGAACAATCAGCCCCAGCATTTT,CASSSGQGNNQPQHF
TRBJ1-2,TRBV29-1,11,NA,NA,TGCAGCGTTGGGGAGGCCGGGGGCTACACCTTC,CSVGEAGGYTF
TRBJ2-3,TRBV27,16,NA,TRBD2,TGTGCCAGCAGTTCCAGACTAGCGGGAGGGCCAGATACGCAGTATTTT,CASSSRLAGGPDTQYF
TRBJ1-6,TRBV5-6,15,NA,TRBD1,TGTGCCAGCAGAAAGGACAGGGGAGTCAATTCACCCCTCCACTTT,CASRKDRGVNSPLHF
TRBJ1-2,TRBV21-1,16,NA,NA,TGTGCCAGCAGCCCCAAAGGACAGAAAGCTAACTATGGCTACACCTTC,CASSPKGQKANYGYTF
TRBJ2-3,TRBV30,14,NA,NA,TGTGCCTGGAATCTCCAGGGTATTGCAGATACGCAGTATTTT,CAWNLQGIADTQYF
TRBJ1-5,TRBV6-5,14,NA,TRBD1,TGTGCCAGCAGACCCGACAGGGTGGGTCAGCCCCAGCATTTT,CASRPDRVGQPQHF
TRBJ1-2,TRBV30,12,NA,NA,TGTGCCTGGAGTGCAGGGGACTATGGCTACACCTTC,CAWSAGDYGYTF
TRBJ2-1,TRBV9,15,NA,NA,TGTGCCAGCAGCCCACGGGAGAGTGGAATCAATGAGCAGTTCTTC,CASSPRESGINEQFF
TRBJ1-2,TRBV18,14,NA,TRBD1,TGTGCCAGCTCAACAACCGGGACAGGGTACGGCTACACCTTC,CASSTTGTGYGYTF
TRBJ1-1,TRBV29-1,14,NA,NA,TGCAGCGTTGAAGAAGGACAAGCGAACACTGAAGCTTTCTTT,CSVEEGQANTEAFF
TRBJ1-2,TRBV5-5,14,NA,TRBD1,TGTGCCAGCAGCCTGATGGACAGGGGTCAGGGCTACACCTTC,CASSLMDRGQGYTF
TRBJ2-2,TRBV30,19,NA,TRBD2,TGTGCCTGGAGGTTACGGGCGGGACTAGCGGGGGCGGGCACCGGGGAGCTGTTTTTT,CAWRLRAGLAGAGTGELFF
TRBJ1-1,TRBV29-1,13,NA,NA,TGCAGCGTGGGATTACAGGAGAACACTGAAGCTTTCTTT,CSVGLQENTEAFF